The 18 T cell receptor beta chains reported below all come from one sample, sequenced in a study of early T cells in non-severe SARS-CoV-2 infection (dated by TCRdb to about 2021). Library prep was done by 5' RACE. Sequencing used a NextSeq 500. TCRdb handled the public reads itself, with Q25 trimming in fastp and clone calling in MiXCR, and kept productive beta chains. Entries that share a CDR3 protein sequence are merged under the most common genes and DNA. Recorded for this sample are tens of thousands of distinct CDR3 sequences; less than 20% of them occurred a single time. The biggest ten clones account for about 8.2% of the sample. Sequences were derived from whole blood, sampled at baseline. All receptors derive from an adult who was a healthcare worker with PCR-confirmed SARS-CoV-2 infection or an uninfected control (not recorded which).

This clonotype showed up many times. The V call is TRBV27, the J call TRBJ2-7, with TRBD1 matching 8 bases. Trimming took 2 bases from V and 7 from J; bases not matched to a gene: 7. This CDR3 spans 14 amino acids. Germline V gives CDR1 MNHEY, CDR2 SMNVEV (reference sequence). CDR3 sequence reads: CASSLPGTGSEQYF. The CDR3, as DNA: TGTGCCAGCAGTTTACCCGGGACAGGTAGTGAGCAGTACTTC.

V usage is TRBV20-1 and J usage is TRBJ2-7, with 11 bases matching TRBD2. The CDR3 spans 13 residues. J was trimmed by 3 bases and V by 6 bases; bases with no gene match: 4. Germline assignment: CDR1 DFQATT and CDR2 SNEGSKA (reference sequence). The CDR3: CSAPGLAGYEQYF. CDR3 DNA: TGCAGTGCGCCCGGACTAGCGGGCTACGAGCAGTACTTC.

This clonotype was found a few times. This chain joins TRBV6-5 and TRBJ2-4; 8 bases are a match to TRBD2. This CDR3 has 15 amino acids. V lost 4 bases to trimming and J lost 3 bases; unmatched junction nucleotides: 5. Per germline, CDR1 MNHEY and CDR2 SVGAGI. The CDR3 reads CASSSREEDKNIQYF. CDR3 coding DNA: TGTGCCAGCAGTTCGCGGGAGGAGGACAAAAACATTCAGTACTTC.

The chain links TRBV6-4 to TRBJ2-4; D possibly corresponds to TRBD2 (5 bases). The CDR3 is 19 residues long. Germline CDR1 MRHNA, CDR2 SNTAGT. Trimming removed 1 base from V and 0 bases from J, with 19 bases in between. CDR3 nucleotides: TGTGCCAGCAGTGACTGCGGGTCCGACTACGCGCTAGCCAAAAACATTCAGTACTTC. It is translated as CASSDCGSDYALAKNIQYF.

This chain links TRBV11-2 with TRBJ2-5, with TRBD2 identical over 13 bases. Per germline, CDR1 SGHAT and CDR2 FQNNGV. The CDR3 sequence is 18 residues long. V shed 5 bases, J shed 6 bases, and the junction held 15 bases outside the gene matches. CDR3 sequence: CASSPTVGLAGRFKTQYF. The CDR3 DNA reads TGTGCCAGCAGCCCCACCGTGGGACTAGCGGGACGGTTTAAGACCCAGTACTTC.

This clonotype was picked up a small number of times. This chain links TRBV10-2 with TRBJ1-1; D is ambiguous. The CDR3 runs 13 residues. CDR1 and CDR2 (germline): WSHSY, SAAADI. The V end lost 0 bases, the J end lost 10 bases, and 12 bases lay between the germline ends. DNA of the CDR3: TGCGCCAGCAGTGAGTCGACCCATCTGGTAGCTTTCTTT. As protein: CASSESTHLVAFF.

By proportion, this clonotype is medium-sized (0.01 to 0.1%). The gene calls are TRBV20-1 and TRBJ2-3, with D perhaps matching TRBD1 (5 bases). Germline values: CDR1 DFQATT, CDR2 SNEGSKA (reference sequence). V shed 5 bases and J shed 5 bases, with 17 bases lying between them. There are 14 residues in the CDR3. CDR3 protein: CSAHQGYRRDTQYF. CDR3 bases: TGCAGTGCTCACCAGGGATACCGTAGAGATACGCAGTATTTT.

This clonotype was counted between two and nine times. Germline is not matched at one junction end, which may reflect a read error. CDR3 nucleotides: TGTGCCAGCAGCTTGACAGGGGGTGATACACTCTTC. As protein: CASSLTGGDTLF. The gene calls are TRBV7-9 and TRBJ2-1; TRBD1 aligns across 9 bases. CDR3 length: 12 residues. Germline-derived CDR1 and CDR2 are SEHNR and FQNEAQ (reference sequence).

This clonotype came up a few times. The gene calls are TRBV9 and TRBJ1-5, with a possible D match to TRBD1 (5 bases). The CDR3 is 14 amino acids. Germline V gene lookup returns CDR1 SGDLS and CDR2 YYNGEE. V lost 0 bases and J lost 4, with 8 bases in between. The CDR3 coding sequence is TGTGCCAGCAGCGTAGATCACAGGAATCAGCCCCAGCATTTT. Translation: CASSVDHRNQPQHF.

This clonotype was counted many times. The V gene is TRBV2, the J gene TRBJ2-4, with D unresolved. Germline V gene lookup returns CDR1 SNHLY and CDR2 FYNNEI. The V and J ends lost 0 bases and 0 bases respectively, with 3 bases between them. The CDR3 covers 14 residues. In DNA, the CDR3 is TGTGCCAGCAGTGAAGCTTTAGCCAAAAACATTCAGTACTTC. It codes for CASSEALAKNIQYF.

This chain links TRBV5-5 with TRBJ2-7, with D perhaps matching TRBD1 or TRBD2 (6 bases each). Trimming removed 3 bases from V and 3 bases from J, with 10 bases in between. The CDR3 consists of 13 residues. Germline CDR1 SGHKS, CDR2 YYEKEE (reference sequence). This CDR3 is CASSSGAGYEQYF. CDR3 in DNA: TGTGCCAGCAGCTCGGGGGCTGGCTACGAGCAGTACTTC.

The chain carries TRBV10-3 and TRBJ2-3; 7 bases map to TRBD2. Losses at the gene ends were 8 bases for V and 1 base for J; bases not matched to a gene: 9. The CDR3 contains 15 residues. Germline V gene lookup returns CDR1 ENHRY and CDR2 SYGVKD. The CDR3 is CAIYSGGVGTDTQYF. The CDR3 DNA follows: TGTGCCATCTACTCGGGGGGAGTTGGCACAGATACGCAGTATTTT.

Only a few counts were recorded for this clonotype. J is TRBJ2-5 and V is TRBV7-9, with D maybe TRBD1 (5 bases). This CDR3 is built from 14 residues. Germline V gives CDR1 SEHNR, CDR2 FQNEAQ (reference sequence). V lost 5 bases, J lost 2 bases, and 12 bases lay in between. The CDR3 region is CASSRQTGQETQYF. The CDR3, as DNA: TGTGCCAGCAGCCGACAGACTGGGCAAGAGACCCAGTACTTC.

V and J are TRBV20-1 and TRBJ1-5; D is uncertain. Trimming stripped 3 bases from V and 0 bases from J, with 9 bases between. The CDR3 loop spans 14 amino acids. Per germline, CDR1 DFQATT and CDR2 SNEGSKA (reference sequence). CDR3 DNA sequence: TGCAGTGCTAGGCCGCAGTATAGCAATCAGCCCCAGCATTTT. This codes for CSARPQYSNQPQHF.

This clonotype showed up just a few times. The chain uses TRBV7-2 and TRBJ2-5; 9 bases agree with TRBD1. The V segment lost 4 bases and the J segment 3 bases; nucleotides outside the gene matches: 3. There are 14 residues in the CDR3. CDR1 is SGHTA, CDR2 FQGNSA, per germline. This CDR3 is CASSYGTGKETQYF. Written as DNA, the CDR3 is TGTGCCAGCAGCTACGGGACAGGGAAAGAGACCCAGTACTTC.

The J gene is TRBJ2-1, the V gene TRBV4-1; D is undetermined. Germline loops: CDR1 MGHRA, CDR2 YSYEKL. This CDR3 is built from 13 residues. Trimming shortened V by 1 base and J by 4 bases, and 5 bases separated the two germline ends. CDR3 sequence: CASSQGQYNEQFF. In nucleotides, the CDR3 is TGCGCCAGCAGCCAAGGGCAGTACAATGAGCAGTTCTTC.

This clonotype has at least ten counts. The J gene is TRBJ2-6, the V gene TRBV20-1, with D possibly being TRBD1 (5 bases). The CDR3 covers 16 residues. The ends were cut back, 3 bases at V and 1 base at J, with 13 bases in the middle. In germline, CDR1 is DFQATT, CDR2 SNEGSKA (reference sequence). The CDR3: CSASKGPPSGANVLTF. As DNA, the CDR3 is TGCAGTGCTAGCAAGGGGCCTCCGTCTGGGGCCAACGTCCTGACTTTC.

This clonotype was counted only a few times. The rearrangement links TRBV13 to TRBJ1-1; TRBD1 might be the D (6 bases). The CDR3 has 14 residues. Germline V gene lookup returns CDR1 PRHDT and CDR2 FYEKMQ (reference sequence). Deletions cut 5 bases from V and 4 bases from J, with 14 bases between. Written as DNA, the CDR3 is TGTGCCAGCAGCCCCGACAGGCGTATCACTGAAGCTTTCTTT. Amino acid sequence: CASSPDRRITEAFF. Full variable domain (missing parts from reference TRBV13 and TRBJ1-1): AAGVIQSPRHLIKEKRETATLKCYPIPRHDTVYWYQQGPGQDPQFLISFYEKMQSDKGSIPDRFSAQQFSDYHSELNMSSLELGDSALYFCASSPDRRITEAFFGQGTRLTVV.